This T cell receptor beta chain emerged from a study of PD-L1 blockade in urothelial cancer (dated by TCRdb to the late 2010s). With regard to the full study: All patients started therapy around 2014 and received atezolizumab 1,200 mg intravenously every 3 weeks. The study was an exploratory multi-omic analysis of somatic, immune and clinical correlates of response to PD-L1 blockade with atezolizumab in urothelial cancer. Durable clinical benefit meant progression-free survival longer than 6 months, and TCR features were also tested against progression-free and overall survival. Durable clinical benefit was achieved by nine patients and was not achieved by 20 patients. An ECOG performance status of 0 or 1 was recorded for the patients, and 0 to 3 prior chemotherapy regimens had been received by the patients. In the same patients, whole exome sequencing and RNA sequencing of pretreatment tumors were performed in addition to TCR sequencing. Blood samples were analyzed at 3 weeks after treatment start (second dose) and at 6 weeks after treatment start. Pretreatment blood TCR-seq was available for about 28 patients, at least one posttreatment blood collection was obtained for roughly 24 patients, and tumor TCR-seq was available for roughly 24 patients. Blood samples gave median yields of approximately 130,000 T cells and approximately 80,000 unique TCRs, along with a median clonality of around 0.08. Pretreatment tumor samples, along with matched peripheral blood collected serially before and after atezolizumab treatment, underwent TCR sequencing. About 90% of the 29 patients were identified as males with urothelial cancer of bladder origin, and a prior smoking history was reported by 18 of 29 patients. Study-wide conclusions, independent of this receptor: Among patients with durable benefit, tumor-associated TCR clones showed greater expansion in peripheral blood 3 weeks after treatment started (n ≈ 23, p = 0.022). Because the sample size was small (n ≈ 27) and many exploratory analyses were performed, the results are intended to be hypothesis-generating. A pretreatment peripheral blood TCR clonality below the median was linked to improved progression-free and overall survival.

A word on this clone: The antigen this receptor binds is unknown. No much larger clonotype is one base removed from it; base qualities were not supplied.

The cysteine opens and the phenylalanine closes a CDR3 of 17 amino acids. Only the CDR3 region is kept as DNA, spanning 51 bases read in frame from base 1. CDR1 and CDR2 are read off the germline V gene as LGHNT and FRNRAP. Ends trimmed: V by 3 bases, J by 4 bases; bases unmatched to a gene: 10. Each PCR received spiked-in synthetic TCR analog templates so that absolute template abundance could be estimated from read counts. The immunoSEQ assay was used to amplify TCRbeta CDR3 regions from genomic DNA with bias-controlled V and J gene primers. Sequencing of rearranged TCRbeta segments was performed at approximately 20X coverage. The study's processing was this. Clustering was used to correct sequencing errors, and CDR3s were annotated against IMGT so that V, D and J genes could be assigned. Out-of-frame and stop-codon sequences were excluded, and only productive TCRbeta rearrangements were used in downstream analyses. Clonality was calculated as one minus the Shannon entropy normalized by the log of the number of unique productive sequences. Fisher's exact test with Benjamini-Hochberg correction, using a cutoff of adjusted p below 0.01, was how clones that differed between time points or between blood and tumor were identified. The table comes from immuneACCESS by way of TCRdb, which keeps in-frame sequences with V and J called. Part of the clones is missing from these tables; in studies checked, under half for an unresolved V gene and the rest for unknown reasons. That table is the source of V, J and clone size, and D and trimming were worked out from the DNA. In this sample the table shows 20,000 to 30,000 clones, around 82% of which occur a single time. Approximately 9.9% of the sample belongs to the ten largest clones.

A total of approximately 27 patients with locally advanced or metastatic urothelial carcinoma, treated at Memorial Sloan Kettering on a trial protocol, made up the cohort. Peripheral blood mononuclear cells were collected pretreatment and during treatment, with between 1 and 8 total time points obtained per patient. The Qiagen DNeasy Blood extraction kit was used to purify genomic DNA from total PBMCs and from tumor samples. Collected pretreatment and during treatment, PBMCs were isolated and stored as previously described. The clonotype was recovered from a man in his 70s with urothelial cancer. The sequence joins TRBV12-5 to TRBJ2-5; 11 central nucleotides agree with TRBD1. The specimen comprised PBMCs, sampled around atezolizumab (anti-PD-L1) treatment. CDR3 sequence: CASGLMLGQGDLETQYF. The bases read TGTGCTAGTGGTTTAATGTTGGGACAGGGGGATTTAGAGACCCAGTACTTC.